This TCR beta chain was found in a study of OX40 agonist ivuxolimab in advanced cancers. Study-wide context: The dose-escalation cohort had hepatocellular carcinoma, melanoma, renal cell or head and neck cancer.

Germline CDR1 is SQVTM and CDR2 is ANQGSEA. V dropped 5 bases and J dropped 8 bases, with 15 bases sitting between them. The CDR3 sequence is 12 residues long. Here immunoSEQ multiplex PCR was the method, and the copy in TCRdb shows in-frame clones only, minus some. The sample lists over 50,000 clones, 92% occurring once. This chain joins TRBV29-1 and TRBJ1-2, with D maybe TRBD1 (6 bases). The receptor was derived from an adult with an advanced solid tumor such as melanoma, head and neck, liver or kidney cancer. The sample consisted of CD4+ or CD8+ T cells sorted from blood, taken in a trial of the OX40 agonist ivuxolimab. The CDR3 spells CSVYAGVDGYTF. The CDR3, as DNA: TGCAGCGTTTATGCAGGGGTCGACGGCTACACCTTC. The full variable domain, completed using reference TRBV29-1 and TRBJ1-2, is SAVISQKPSRDICQRGTSLTIQCQVDSQVTMMFWYRQQPGQSLTLIATANQGSEATYESGFVIDKFPISRPNLTFSTLTVSNMSPEDSSIYLCSVYAGVDGYTFGSGTRLTVV.